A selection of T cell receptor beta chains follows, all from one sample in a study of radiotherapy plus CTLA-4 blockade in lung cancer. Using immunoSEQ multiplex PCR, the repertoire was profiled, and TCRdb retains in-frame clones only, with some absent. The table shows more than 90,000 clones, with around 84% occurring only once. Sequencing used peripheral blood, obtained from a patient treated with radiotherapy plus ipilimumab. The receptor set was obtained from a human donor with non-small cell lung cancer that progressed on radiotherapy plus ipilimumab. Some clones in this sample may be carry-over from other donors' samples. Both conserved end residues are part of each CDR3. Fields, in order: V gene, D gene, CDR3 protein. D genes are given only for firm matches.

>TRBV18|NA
CASSPVGTRQETQYF
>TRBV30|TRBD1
CAWSDPGQPTYEQYF
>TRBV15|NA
CATSREVSGANVLTF
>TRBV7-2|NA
CASSRGSTDTQYF
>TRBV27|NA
CASSFGGGTDTQYF
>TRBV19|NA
CASSTIPWRNSNQPQHF
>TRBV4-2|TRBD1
CASRSSGGDTEAFF
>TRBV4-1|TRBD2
CASSPGLAGGRTDTQYF
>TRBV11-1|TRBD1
CASSSDRGPYNEQFF
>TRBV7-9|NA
CASTKPRTASTDTQYF
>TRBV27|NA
CASSQLGSPLHF
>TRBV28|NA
CASSPGLITEAFF
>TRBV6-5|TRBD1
CASSRQGFNSPLHF
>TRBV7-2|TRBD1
CASNPWTGNEQFF
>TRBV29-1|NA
CSARDQEGDGYTF
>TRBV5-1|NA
CASTVSPTTQETQYF
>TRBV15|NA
CATSQRATETQYF
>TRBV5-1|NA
CASSPTGLNQPQHF
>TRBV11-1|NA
CASSYRAHTDTQYF
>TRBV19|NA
CASSIDVGTRTYEQYF
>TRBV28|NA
CASSLRGGRPTNEKLFF
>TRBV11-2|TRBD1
CASSGQGNTEAFF
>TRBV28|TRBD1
CASEHRQGGPGPQHF
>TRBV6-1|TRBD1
CASKNDRGHSYEQYF
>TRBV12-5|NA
CASGSPCMKTSTDTQYF
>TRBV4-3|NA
CASSQPGRRGTEAFF
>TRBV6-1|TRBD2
CASGKAGGADTQYF
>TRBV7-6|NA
CASGPLGMSTEAFF
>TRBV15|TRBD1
CATSRAGTGNTEAFF
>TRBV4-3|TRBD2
CASSQGTGGWTGELFF
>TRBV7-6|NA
CASSRGLLGEQYF
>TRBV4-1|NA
CASSPQENQPQHF
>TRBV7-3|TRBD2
CASSFSGARTDTQYF
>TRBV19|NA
CASSIVGGGKDEQFF
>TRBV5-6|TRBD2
CASITYRLAPDTQYF